The clone carrying this T cell receptor beta chain has just a few counts. This sample was taken from a study of blood T cell repertoires in COVID-19. Turning to the study itself: Sites across the United States, Italy and Spain contributed samples from acute and convalescent COVID-19.

The CDR3 has 14 amino acids. The germline V and J ends were trimmed by 3 bases and 7 bases, with 10 bases remaining between them. Germline values: CDR1 SGHVS, CDR2 FQNEAQ. Enrollment of patients from Seattle took place during active infection, with longitudinal follow-up. Original processing methods: Reference gene primer amplification gave nucleated cell count estimates. Clones were sequenced by immunoSEQ multiplex PCR, and TCRdb holds only the in-frame ones, with some missing. V, J and clone size reflect that table, while D and trimming were determined from the DNA. The sample has 200,000 to 250,000 clones, approximately 78% seen once.

The sequence derives from a woman between 65 and 79 years old with COVID-19, enrolled during active disease. The chain recombines TRBV7-8 with TRBJ1-6; D may be TRBD1 (6 bases). The sample comprised peripheral blood. The CDR3 loop is CASSFRQENSPLHF. DNA for the CDR3: TGTGCCAGCAGCTTTAGACAGGAAAATTCACCCCTCCACTTT.